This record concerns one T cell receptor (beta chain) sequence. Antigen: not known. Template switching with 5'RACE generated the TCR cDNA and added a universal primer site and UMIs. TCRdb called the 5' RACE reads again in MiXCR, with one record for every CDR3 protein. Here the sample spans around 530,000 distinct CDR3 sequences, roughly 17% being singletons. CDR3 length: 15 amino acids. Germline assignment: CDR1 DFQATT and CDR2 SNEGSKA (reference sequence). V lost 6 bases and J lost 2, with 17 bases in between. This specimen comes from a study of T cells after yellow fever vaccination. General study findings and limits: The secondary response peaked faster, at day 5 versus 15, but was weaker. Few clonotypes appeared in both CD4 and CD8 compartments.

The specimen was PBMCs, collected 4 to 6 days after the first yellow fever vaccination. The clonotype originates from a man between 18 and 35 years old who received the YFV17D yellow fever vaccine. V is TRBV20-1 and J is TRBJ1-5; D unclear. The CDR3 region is CSAKDGYFGNQPQHF. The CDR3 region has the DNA TGCAGTGCCAAAGACGGGTATTTTGGCAATCAGCCCCAGCATTTT.